This T cell receptor (beta chain) emerged from a study of T cell repertoires in cytomegalovirus infection. About the study: Public TCR beta signatures marked donors with CMV infection and the matching HLA.

Whole-study results and caveats: Dominating the ex vivo response were TCR beta clonotypes that were CMV-specific and HLA-C-restricted.

TCRdb processed the reads anew with MiXCR; each CDR3 protein has one entry. The sample shows roughly 920,000 distinct CDR3 sequences, around a third of them seen only once. As concerns this clonotype: The target antigen is unknown.

In germline, CDR1 is SQVTM, CDR2 ANQGSEA. The CDR3 sequence is 12 residues long. The V gene end was trimmed by 5 bases and the J gene end by 3 bases; junction bases not matched to a gene: 1. The chain recombines TRBV29-1 with TRBJ2-7; 10 bases map to TRBD1. This sequence was found in a human donor in good health (CMV status not recorded). Some clones in this sample may be carry-over from other donors' samples. Specimen: cultured CD8+ T cells from PBMCs, collected from culture after CMV antigen stimulation. The CDR3: CSVRTGGYEQYF. The CDR3 bases are TGCAGCGTTCGGACAGGGGGCTACGAGCAGTACTTC.